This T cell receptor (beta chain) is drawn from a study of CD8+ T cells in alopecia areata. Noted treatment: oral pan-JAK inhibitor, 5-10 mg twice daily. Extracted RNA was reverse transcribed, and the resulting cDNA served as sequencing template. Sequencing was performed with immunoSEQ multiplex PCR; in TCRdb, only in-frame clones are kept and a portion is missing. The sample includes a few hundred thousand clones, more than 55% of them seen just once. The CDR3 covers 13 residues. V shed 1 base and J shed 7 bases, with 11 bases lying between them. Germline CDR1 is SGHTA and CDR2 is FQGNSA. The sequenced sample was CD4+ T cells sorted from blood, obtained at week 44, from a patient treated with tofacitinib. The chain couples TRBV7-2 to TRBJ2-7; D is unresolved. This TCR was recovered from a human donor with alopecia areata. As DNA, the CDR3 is TGTGCCAGCAGCTTAGATGGAGCCGGAGAGCAGTACTTC. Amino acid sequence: CASSLDGAGEQYF.